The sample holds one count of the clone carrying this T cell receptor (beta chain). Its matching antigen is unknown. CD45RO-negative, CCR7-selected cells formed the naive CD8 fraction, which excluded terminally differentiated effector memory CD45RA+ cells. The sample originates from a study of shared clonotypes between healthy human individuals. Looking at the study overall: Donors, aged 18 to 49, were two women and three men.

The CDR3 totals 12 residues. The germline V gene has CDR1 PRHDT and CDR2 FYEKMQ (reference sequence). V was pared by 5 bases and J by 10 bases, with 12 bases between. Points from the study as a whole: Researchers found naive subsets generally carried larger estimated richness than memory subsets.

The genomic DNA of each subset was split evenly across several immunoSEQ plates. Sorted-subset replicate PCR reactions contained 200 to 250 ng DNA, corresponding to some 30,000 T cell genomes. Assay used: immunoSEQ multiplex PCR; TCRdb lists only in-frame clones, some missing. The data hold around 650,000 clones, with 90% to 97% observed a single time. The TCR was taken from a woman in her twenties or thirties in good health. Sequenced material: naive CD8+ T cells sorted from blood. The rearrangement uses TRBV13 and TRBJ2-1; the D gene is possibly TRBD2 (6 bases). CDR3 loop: CASSPGTYEQFF. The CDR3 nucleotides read TGTGCCAGCAGCCCCGGGACTTACGAGCAGTTCTTC.